A selection of T cell receptor beta chains follows, all from one sample in a study of blood T cell repertoires in COVID-19. Sequenced by immunoSEQ multiplex PCR; TCRdb stores in-frame clones only, minus some. Here the sample spans fewer than 45,000 clones, around 81% being singletons. Sequencing was performed on peripheral blood. The receptors derive from a man in his forties with active or convalescent COVID-19. Each CDR3 is given with its conserved first and last residue. Each record gives: clone size, V gene, D gene, J gene, CDR3 protein, CDR3 DNA. A D gene is named only where the DNA matches it firmly. Some rows mark clone size as missing; the rest say once, few, many or name a class of expanded clone.

>.|TRBV13|TRBD1|TRBJ2-1
CASSSPPGQGVGEQFF
TGTGCCAGCAGCTCTCCACCGGGACAGGGGGTAGGTGAGCAGTTCTTC
>.|TRBV7-2|.|TRBJ2-5
CASSLGAQETQYF
TGTGCCAGCAGCTTAGGAGCGCAAGAGACCCAGTACTTC
>.|TRBV11-2|.|TRBJ2-3
CASSLVLTDTQYF
TGTGCCAGCAGCTTAGTACTCACAGATACGCAGTATTTT
>.|TRBV28|.|TRBJ1-5
CASSFENQPQHF
TGTGCCAGCAGTTTCGAGAATCAGCCCCAGCATTTT
>.|TRBV7-2|TRBD1|TRBJ1-1
CASSLAQGAVLAFF
TGTGCCAGCAGCTTAGCGCAGGGGGCGGTGCTAGCTTTCTTT
>few|TRBV25-1|.|TRBJ1-2
CASSETGVGYTF
TGTGCCAGCAGTGAAACCGGGGTTGGCTACACCTTC
>.|TRBV2|.|TRBJ1-3
CASSVAGARNTIYF
TGTGCCAGCAGTGTTGCTGGGGCGCGAAACACCATATATTTT
>many|TRBV6-5|TRBD1|TRBJ1-4
CASRNPGQGEKLFF
TGTGCCAGCAGGAACCCGGGACAGGGAGAAAAACTGTTTTTT
>.|TRBV2|.|TRBJ1-4
CASSGQGGTNEKLFF
TGTGCCAGCAGTGGTCAGGGAGGAACTAATGAAAAACTGTTTTTT
>.|TRBV5-1|TRBD2|TRBJ2-1
CASSPGPSGRADEQFF
TGCGCCAGCAGCCCCGGCCCTAGCGGGAGGGCCGATGAGCAGTTCTTC
>.|TRBV6-6|TRBD1|TRBJ1-2
CASSSGQAGGYTF
TGTGCCAGCAGTTCCGGACAGGCGGGGGGCTACACCTTC
>.|TRBV11-3|TRBD1|TRBJ1-1
CASSFSGQGATEAFF
TGTGCCAGCAGCTTTTCAGGGCAGGGGGCCACTGAAGCTTTCTTT
>.|TRBV29-1|.|TRBJ1-4
CSVVGATNEKLFF
TGCAGCGTTGTCGGAGCAACTAATGAAAAACTGTTTTTT
>.|TRBV30|.|TRBJ1-2
CAWSVRLAYGYTF
TGTGCCTGGAGTGTACGACTGGCGTATGGCTACACCTTC
>few|TRBV20-1|.|TRBJ2-7
CSASRPSVSYEQYF
TGCAGTGCTAGTCGCCCCAGCGTTTCCTACGAGCAGTACTTC
>.|TRBV6-5|.|TRBJ1-5
CASSYTHHSNQPQHF
TGTGCCAGCAGTTATACACACCATAGCAATCAGCCCCAGCATTTT
>.|TRBV6-1|TRBD2|TRBJ2-3
CASSETSTTQYF
TGTGCCAGCAGTGAGACTAGCACCACGCAGTATTTT
>.|TRBV19|.|TRBJ2-7
CASSKWGGKNGPLEQYF
TGTGCCAGTAGTAAGTGGGGGGGCAAAAATGGACCTCTCGAGCAGTACTTC
>.|TRBV25-1|TRBD1|TRBJ1-1
CASRARGDTEAFF
TGTGCCAGCAGGGCCAGGGGGGACACTGAAGCTTTCTTT
>once|TRBV5-4|.|TRBJ2-2
CASSLAGGGELFF
TGTGCCAGCAGCTTGGCCGGGGGCGGGGAGCTGTTTTTT
>.|TRBV5-1|TRBD2|TRBJ2-1
CASSQPSGSSYNEQFF
TGCGCCAGCAGCCAACCTAGCGGGAGCTCCTACAATGAGCAGTTCTTC
>few|TRBV11-2|TRBD2|TRBJ2-1
CASTREAGGLFDEQFF
TGTGCCAGCACCAGAGAAGCGGGGGGGCTTTTCGATGAGCAGTTCTTC
>.|TRBV5-4|.|TRBJ2-7
CASSPRTGGTYEQYF
TGTGCCAGCAGCCCTAGGACAGGAGGGACCTACGAGCAGTACTTC
>once|TRBV7-2|TRBD2|TRBJ2-1
CASSFPGTRLTNEQFF
TGTGCCAGCAGTTTCCCCGGGACTAGGCTCACCAATGAGCAGTTCTTC
>.|TRBV7-2|.|TRBJ1-1
CASSFVEGRGTEAFF
TGTGCCAGCAGCTTTGTTGAAGGACGGGGCACTGAAGCTTTCTTT
>.|TRBV29-1|TRBD1|TRBJ1-1
CSGGQGVNTEAFF
TGCAGCGGGGGACAGGGAGTCAACACTGAAGCTTTCTTT
>once|TRBV2|TRBD2|TRBJ2-5
CASAGGGGETQYF
TGTGCCAGCGCGGGAGGGGGTGGAGAGACCCAGTACTTC
>.|TRBV4-2|TRBD1|TRBJ1-1
CASSSGTANTEAFF
TGTGCCAGCAGCTCCGGGACAGCCAACACTGAAGCTTTCTTT
>few|TRBV4-3|TRBD1|TRBJ1-6
CASSQGRDRNSPLHF
TGCGCCAGCAGCCAAGGAAGGGACAGGAATTCACCCCTCCACTTT
>.|TRBV21-1|.|TRBJ2-6
CASSNPDRVKANVLTF
TGTGCCAGCAGCAACCCAGACAGGGTGAAGGCCAACGTCCTGACTTTC
>.|TRBV11-3|TRBD1|TRBJ2-7
CASSLEGTGSYEQYF
TGTGCCAGCAGCTTAGAGGGGACAGGGTCCTACGAGCAGTACTTC
>once|TRBV19|.|TRBJ1-5
CASSSPPSGQPQHF
TGTGCCAGTAGTTCTCCTCCCTCAGGGCAGCCCCAGCATTTT
>.|TRBV5-8|.|TRBJ2-1
CASSFPTGRNEQFF
TGTGCCAGCAGCTTCCCGACAGGGAGGAATGAGCAGTTCTTC
>.|TRBV11-2|.|TRBJ1-4
CASSLGGGSEKLFF
TGTGCCAGCAGCTTAGGAGGGGGAAGTGAAAAACTGTTTTTT
>.|TRBV19|TRBD1|TRBJ1-5
CASSPRAGGTQPQHF
TGTGCCAGTAGTCCCCGGGCAGGGGGCACTCAGCCCCAGCATTTT
>.|TRBV5-1|TRBD2|TRBJ2-1
CASSSPLQTAGVSYNEQFF
TGCGCCAGCAGCAGCCCTCTACAGACGGCGGGAGTTTCCTACAATGAGCAGTTCTTC
>few|TRBV5-1|TRBD2|TRBJ2-1
CASSSGTSGLSSYNEQFF
TGCGCCAGCAGCTCCGGGACTAGCGGGCTCAGCTCCTACAATGAGCAGTTCTTC
>.|TRBV5-6|TRBD1|TRBJ1-1
CASSLRTGALGTEAFF
TGTGCCAGCAGCCTTCGGACAGGGGCCCTGGGCACTGAAGCTTTCTTT
>.|TRBV4-3|.|TRBJ1-4
CASSQGGVLSEKLFF
TGCGCCAGCAGCCAAGGGGGGGTCCTAAGTGAAAAACTGTTTTTT
>.|TRBV3-1/TRBV3-2|TRBD1|TRBJ1-3
CASSPRTGGSGNTIYF
TGTGCCAGCAGCCCGCGAACAGGGGGCTCTGGAAACACCATATATTTT
>.|TRBV9|TRBD1|TRBJ1-3
CASSVGQGGNTIYF
TGTGCCAGCAGCGTAGGACAGGGAGGAAACACCATATATTTT
>.|TRBV5-6|.|TRBJ1-1
CASSRRGLEAFF
TGTGCCAGCAGCCGCAGGGGTCTCGAGGCTTTCTTT
>once|TRBV29-1|TRBD1|TRBJ2-2
CSVNSGTVNTGELFF
TGCAGCGTAAATTCAGGGACAGTTAACACCGGGGAGCTGTTTTTT
>.|TRBV24-1|.|TRBJ1-6
CATSEGGYNSPLHF
TGTGCCACCAGTGAAGGGGGCTATAATTCACCCCTCCACTTT
>.|TRBV2|.|TRBJ1-2
CASSSSVAVATF
TGTGCCAGCAGTTCCTCGGTGGCCGTAGCCACCTTC
>.|TRBV14|TRBD1|TRBJ2-7
CASMVDRGRRSYEQYF
TGTGCCAGCATGGTGGACAGGGGGCGGAGGTCCTACGAGCAGTACTTC
>many|TRBV19|.|TRBJ1-5
CASSIQGIQPQHF
TGTGCCAGTAGTATCCAGGGTATCCAGCCCCAGCATTTT
>few|TRBV4-1|.|TRBJ1-5
CASSQDGPGRSNQPQHF
TGCGCCAGCAGCCAAGATGGCCCGGGGAGGAGCAATCAGCCCCAGCATTTT
>.|TRBV6-5|.|TRBJ2-3
CASTTGEGGDTQYF
TGTGCCAGCACGACGGGAGAGGGCGGAGATACGCAGTATTTT
>.|TRBV30|.|TRBJ2-2
CACRWNTGELFF
TGTGCCTGTCGGTGGAACACCGGGGAGCTGTTTTTT
>.|TRBV6-6|.|TRBJ1-1
CASSYEGDTEAFF
TGTGCCAGCAGTTACGAGGGAGACACTGAAGCTTTCTTT
>.|TRBV27|.|TRBJ2-2
CASSFGGRSTGELFF
TGTGCCAGCAGTTTTGGTGGGAGGAGCACCGGGGAGCTGTTTTTT
>few|TRBV6-5|TRBD1|TRBJ2-5
CASSYGAGTGPETQYF
TGTGCCAGCAGTTACGGGGCCGGGACAGGACCGGAGACCCAGTACTTC
>.|TRBV27|TRBD2|TRBJ2-3
CASSLGPGGRADTQYF
TGTGCCAGCAGTTTAGGTCCGGGAGGGCGGGCAGATACGCAGTATTTT